The present entry profiles one T cell receptor beta chain with its context. No antigen is known for it. In making TCR beta libraries, quantitative 5'-RACE with molecular barcodes was used. From the 5' RACE reads, TCRdb called clonotypes with MiXCR, one entry per CDR3 protein. The sample carries approximately 240,000 distinct CDR3 sequences, roughly a quarter recorded once. The CDR3 sequence is 13 residues long. Trimming took 5 bases from V and 4 from J, leaving 11 bases between them. Germline CDR1 SGHAT, CDR2 FQNNGV. This record comes from a study of CD8 T cells in ankylosing spondylitis. Study observations and caveats: Previously reported in reactive arthritis synovial fluid and blood were some of the motif variants. Disease-linked clones proved CD8+ and comparatively uncommon in peripheral blood. A motif in TCR beta, a set of 8 or 9 highly homologous variants, appeared characteristic of ankylosing spondylitis blood.

Material for sequencing was blood, either unsorted or a sorted T cell fraction (not recorded which). The receptor comes from a male donor with ankylosing spondylitis or in good health (not recorded which). V gene TRBV11-2 combines with J gene TRBJ2-5, with D maybe TRBD2 (5 bases). CDR3 sequence reads: CASSTGLLETQYF. CDR3 DNA: TGTGCCAGCAGCACCGGACTTCTAGAGACCCAGTACTTC. The whole variable domain, remainder taken from reference TRBV11-2 and TRBJ2-5, is EAGVAQSPRYKIIEKRQSVAFWCNPISGHATLYWYQQILGQGPKLLIQFQNNGVVDDSQLPKDRFSAERLKGVDSTLKIQPAKLEDSAVYLCASSTGLLETQYFGPGTRLLVL.